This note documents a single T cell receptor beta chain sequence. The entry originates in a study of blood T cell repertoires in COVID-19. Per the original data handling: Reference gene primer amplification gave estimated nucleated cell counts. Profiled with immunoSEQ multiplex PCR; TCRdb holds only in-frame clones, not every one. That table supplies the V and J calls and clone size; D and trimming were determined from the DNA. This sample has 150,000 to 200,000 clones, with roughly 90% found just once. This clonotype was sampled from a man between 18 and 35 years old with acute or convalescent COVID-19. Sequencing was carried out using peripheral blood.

The CDR3 loop reads CASSAGTYYGYTF. DNA of the CDR3: TGTGCCAGCAGCGCCGGGACATACTATGGCTACACCTTC. The chain has TRBV9 and TRBJ1-2; possible D gene TRBD1, 6 bases. The CDR3 is 13 amino acids. With 3 bases removed from V and 3 bases from J, the gap between germline ends came to 9 bases. The germline gives CDR1 SGDLS, CDR2 YYNGEE.